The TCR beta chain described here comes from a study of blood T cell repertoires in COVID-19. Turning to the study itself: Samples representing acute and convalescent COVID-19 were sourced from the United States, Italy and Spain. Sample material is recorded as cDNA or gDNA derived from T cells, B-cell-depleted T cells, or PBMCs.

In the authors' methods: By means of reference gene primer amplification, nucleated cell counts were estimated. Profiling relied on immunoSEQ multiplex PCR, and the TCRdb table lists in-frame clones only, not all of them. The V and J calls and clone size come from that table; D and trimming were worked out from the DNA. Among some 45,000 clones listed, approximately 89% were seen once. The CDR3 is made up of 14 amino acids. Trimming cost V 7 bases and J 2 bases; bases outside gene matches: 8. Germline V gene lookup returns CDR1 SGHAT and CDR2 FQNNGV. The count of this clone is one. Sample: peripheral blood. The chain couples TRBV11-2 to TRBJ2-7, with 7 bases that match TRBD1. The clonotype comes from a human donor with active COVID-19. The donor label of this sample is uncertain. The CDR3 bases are TGTGCCAGCAACCTACAGGGGTCCCCCTACGAGCAGTACTTC. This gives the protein CASNLQGSPYEQYF. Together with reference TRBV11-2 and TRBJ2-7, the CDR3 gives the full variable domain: EAGVAQSPRYKIIEKRQSVAFWCNPISGHATLYWYQQILGQGPKLLIQFQNNGVVDDSQLPKDRFSAERLKGVDSTLKIQPAKLEDSAVYLCASNLQGSPYEQYFGPGTRLTVT.